This T cell receptor beta chain was identified during a study of T-cell memory formation after mild COVID-19. About the study: Clustering of TCRs was largely donor specific.

One entry per CDR3 protein results from TCRdb running MiXCR on the 5' RACE reads. The table records fewer than 400,000 distinct CDR3 sequences, over 10% of them present only once. The CDR3 totals 15 residues. V lost 7 bases, J lost 6 bases, and 13 bases stayed unmatched. This clonotype was seen a few times. The clonotype comes from a man younger than 30 who had mild COVID-19 (a few samples of this study predate the infection). Cell type and time point are not known. The chain is built from TRBV12-3 or TRBV12-4 and TRBJ2-3, with 7 bases matching TRBD2. Source material: PBMCs or a T cell subset sorted from them (not recorded which). CDR3 protein: CASILGGGEPDTQYF. In DNA, the CDR3 is TGTGCCAGCATCCTGGGGGGGGGGGAACCCGATACGCAGTATTTT.